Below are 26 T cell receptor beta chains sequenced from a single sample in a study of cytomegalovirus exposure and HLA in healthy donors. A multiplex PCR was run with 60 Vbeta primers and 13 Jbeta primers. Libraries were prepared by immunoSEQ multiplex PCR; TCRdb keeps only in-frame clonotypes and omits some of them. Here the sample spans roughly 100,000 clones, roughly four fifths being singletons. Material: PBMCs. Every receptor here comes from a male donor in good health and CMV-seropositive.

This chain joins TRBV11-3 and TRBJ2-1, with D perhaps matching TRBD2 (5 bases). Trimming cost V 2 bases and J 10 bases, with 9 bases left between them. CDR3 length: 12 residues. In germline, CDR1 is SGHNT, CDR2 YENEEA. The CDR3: CASSLTGGEQFF. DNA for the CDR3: TGTGCCAGCAGCTTAACCGGAGGCGAGCAGTTCTTC.

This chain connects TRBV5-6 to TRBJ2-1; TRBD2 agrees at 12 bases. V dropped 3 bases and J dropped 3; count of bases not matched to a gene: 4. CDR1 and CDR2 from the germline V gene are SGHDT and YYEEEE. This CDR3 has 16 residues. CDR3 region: CASSSLLAGGYNEQFF. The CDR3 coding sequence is TGTGCCAGCAGCTCCCTACTAGCGGGAGGCTACAATGAGCAGTTCTTC.

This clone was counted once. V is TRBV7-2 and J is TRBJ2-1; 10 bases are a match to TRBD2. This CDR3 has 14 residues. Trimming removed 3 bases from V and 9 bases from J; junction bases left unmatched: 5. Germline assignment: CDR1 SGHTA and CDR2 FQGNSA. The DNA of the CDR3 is TGTGCCAGCAGCTTTCTAGCGGGAGTTACTGAGCAGTTCTTC. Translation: CASSFLAGVTEQFF.

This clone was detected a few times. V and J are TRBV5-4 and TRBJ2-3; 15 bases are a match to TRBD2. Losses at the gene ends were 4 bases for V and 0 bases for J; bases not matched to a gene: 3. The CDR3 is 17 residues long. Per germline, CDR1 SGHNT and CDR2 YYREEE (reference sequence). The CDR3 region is CASSPGTSGRSTDTQYF. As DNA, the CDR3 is TGTGCCAGCAGCCCGGGGACTAGCGGGAGGAGCACAGATACGCAGTATTTT.

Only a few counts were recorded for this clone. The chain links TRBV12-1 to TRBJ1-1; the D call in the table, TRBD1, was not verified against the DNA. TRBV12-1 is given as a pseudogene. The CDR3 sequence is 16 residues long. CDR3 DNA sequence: TGTGCCAGCAGCTTTACGGCAGGGCGATGGGAAACTGAAGCTTTCTTT. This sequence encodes CASSFTAGRWETEAFF.

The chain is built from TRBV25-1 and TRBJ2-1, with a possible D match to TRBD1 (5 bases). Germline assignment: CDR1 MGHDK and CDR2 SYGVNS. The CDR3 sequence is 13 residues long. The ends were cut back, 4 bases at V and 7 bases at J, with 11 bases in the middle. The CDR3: CASSVTERNEQFF. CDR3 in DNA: TGTGCCAGCAGTGTGACAGAGAGGAATGAGCAGTTCTTC.

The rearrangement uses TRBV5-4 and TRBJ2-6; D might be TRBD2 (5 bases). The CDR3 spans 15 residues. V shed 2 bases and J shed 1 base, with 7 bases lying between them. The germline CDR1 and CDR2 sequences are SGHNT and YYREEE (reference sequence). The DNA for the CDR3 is TGTGCCAGCAGCTTTCCGGGGTCTGGGGCCAACGTCCTGACTTTC. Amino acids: CASSFPGSGANVLTF.

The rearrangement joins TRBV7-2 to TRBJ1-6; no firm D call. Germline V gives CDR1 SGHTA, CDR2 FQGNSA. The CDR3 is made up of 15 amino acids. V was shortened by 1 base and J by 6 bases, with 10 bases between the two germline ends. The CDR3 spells CASSLDAVPNSPLHF. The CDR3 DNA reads TGTGCCAGCAGCTTAGATGCGGTTCCTAATTCACCCCTCCACTTT.

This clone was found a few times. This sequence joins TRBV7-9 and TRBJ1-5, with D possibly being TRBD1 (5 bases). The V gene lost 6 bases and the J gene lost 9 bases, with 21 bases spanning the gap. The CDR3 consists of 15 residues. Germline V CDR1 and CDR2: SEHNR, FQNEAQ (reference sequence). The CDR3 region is CASSPTGTEGGPQHF. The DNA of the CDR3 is TGTGCCAGCAGTCCCACCGGGACTGAAGGAGGGCCCCAGCATTTT.

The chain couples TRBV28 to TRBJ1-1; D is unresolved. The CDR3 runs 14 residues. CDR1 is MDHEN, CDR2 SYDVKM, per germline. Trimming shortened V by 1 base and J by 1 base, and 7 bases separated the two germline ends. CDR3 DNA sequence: TGTGCCAGCAGTTTATATACGGGGAACACTGAAGCTTTCTTT. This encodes CASSLYTGNTEAFF.

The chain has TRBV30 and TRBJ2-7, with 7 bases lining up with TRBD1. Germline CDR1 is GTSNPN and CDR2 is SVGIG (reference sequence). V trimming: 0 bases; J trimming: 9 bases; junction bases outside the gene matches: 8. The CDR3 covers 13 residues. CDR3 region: CAWSVDVGGGQYF. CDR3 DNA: TGTGCCTGGAGTGTAGATGTAGGGGGCGGGCAGTACTTC.

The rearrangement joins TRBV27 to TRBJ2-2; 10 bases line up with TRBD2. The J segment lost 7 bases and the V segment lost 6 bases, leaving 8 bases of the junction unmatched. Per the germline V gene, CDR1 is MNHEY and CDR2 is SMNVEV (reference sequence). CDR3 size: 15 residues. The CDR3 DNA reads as TGTGCCAGCAGGAGCTCTCTAGCGGGAGACGGGGAGCTGTTTTTT. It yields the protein CASRSSLAGDGELFF.

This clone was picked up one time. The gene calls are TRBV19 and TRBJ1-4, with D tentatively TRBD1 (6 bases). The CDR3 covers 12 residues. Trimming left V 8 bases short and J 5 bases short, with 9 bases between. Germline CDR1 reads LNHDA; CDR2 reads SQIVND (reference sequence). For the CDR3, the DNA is TGTGCCAGTGGACAGTTCAATGAAAAACTGTTTTTT. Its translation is CASGQFNEKLFF. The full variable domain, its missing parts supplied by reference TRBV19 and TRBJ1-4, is DGGITQSPKYLFRKEGQNVTLSCEQNLNHDAMYWYRQDPGQGLRLIYYSQIVNDFQKGDIAEGYSVSREKKESFPLTVTSAQKNPTAFYLCASGQFNEKLFFGSGTQLSVL.

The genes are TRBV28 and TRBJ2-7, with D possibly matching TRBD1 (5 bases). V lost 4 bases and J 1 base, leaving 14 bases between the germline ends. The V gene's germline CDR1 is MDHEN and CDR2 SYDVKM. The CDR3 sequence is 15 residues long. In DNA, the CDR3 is TGTGCCAGCAGTTCGCCTCGACAGCCTTCCTACGAGCAGTACTTC. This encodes CASSSPRQPSYEQYF. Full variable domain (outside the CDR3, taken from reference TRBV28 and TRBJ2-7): DVKVTQSSRYLVKRTGEKVFLECVQDMDHENMFWYRQDPGLGLRLIYFSYDVKMKEKGDIPEGYSVSREKKERFSLILESASTNQTSMYLCASSSPRQPSYEQYFGPGTRLTVT.

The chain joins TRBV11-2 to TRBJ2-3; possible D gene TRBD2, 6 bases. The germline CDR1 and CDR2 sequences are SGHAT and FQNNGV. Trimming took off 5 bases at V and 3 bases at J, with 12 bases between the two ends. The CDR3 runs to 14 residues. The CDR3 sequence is CASSLGRATDTQYF. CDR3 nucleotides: TGTGCCAGCAGCCTCGGGAGAGCTACAGATACGCAGTATTTT.

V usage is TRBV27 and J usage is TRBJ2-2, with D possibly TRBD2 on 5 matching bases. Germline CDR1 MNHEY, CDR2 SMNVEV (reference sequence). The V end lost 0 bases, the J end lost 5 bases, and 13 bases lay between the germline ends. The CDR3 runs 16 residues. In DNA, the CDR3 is TGTGCCAGCAGTTTATCCCAACAACCGGGAACCGGGGAGCTGTTTTTT. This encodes CASSLSQQPGTGELFF.

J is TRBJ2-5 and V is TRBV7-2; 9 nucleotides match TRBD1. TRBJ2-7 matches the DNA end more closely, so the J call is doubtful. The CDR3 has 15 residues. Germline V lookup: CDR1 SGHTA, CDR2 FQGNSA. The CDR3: CASSLALGQGYEQYF. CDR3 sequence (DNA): TGTGCCAGCAGCTTAGCGCTGGGACAGGGCTACGAGCAGTACTTC.

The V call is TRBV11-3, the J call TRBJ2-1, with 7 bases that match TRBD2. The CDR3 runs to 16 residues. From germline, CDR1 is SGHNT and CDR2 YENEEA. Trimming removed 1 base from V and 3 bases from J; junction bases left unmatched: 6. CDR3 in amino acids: CASSLGGGSNYNEQFF. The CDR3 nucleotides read TGTGCCAGCAGCTTAGGCGGCGGGAGTAACTACAATGAGCAGTTCTTC.

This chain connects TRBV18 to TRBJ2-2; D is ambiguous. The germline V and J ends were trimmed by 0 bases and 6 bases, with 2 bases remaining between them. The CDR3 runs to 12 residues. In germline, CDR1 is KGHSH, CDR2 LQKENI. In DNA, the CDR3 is TGTGCCAGCTCACCACCCGCCGGGGAGCTGTTTTTT. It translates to CASSPPAGELFF.

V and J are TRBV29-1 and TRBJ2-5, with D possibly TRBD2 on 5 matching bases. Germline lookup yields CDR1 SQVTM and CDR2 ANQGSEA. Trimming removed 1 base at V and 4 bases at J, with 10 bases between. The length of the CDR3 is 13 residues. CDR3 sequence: CSVEAGIRETQYF. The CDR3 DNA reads TGCAGCGTTGAAGCGGGAATTCGAGAGACCCAGTACTTC.

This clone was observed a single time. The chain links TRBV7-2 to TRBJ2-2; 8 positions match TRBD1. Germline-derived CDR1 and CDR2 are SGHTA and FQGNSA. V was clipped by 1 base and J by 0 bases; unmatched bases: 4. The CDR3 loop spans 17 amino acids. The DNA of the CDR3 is TGTGCCAGCAGCTTAGAGGCAGGGGGCGCGAACACCGGGGAGCTGTTTTTT. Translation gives CASSLEAGGANTGELFF.

CDR3 amino acids: CASSYGQGGYNEQFF. The CDR3 DNA is TGTGCCAGCAGCTATGGACAGGGGGGCTACAATGAGCAGTTCTTC. The chain recombines TRBV7-8 with TRBJ2-1, with 10 bases lining up with TRBD1. The CDR3 length is 15 residues. CDR1 and CDR2 from the germline V gene are SGHVS and FQNEAQ. After removal of 4 bases from V and 3 bases from J, the junction contained 3 bases not matched to a gene.

The DNA for the CDR3 is TGTGCCAGCAGCTCCCTGACTAATTCAGGAAACACCATATATTTT. Amino acids: CASSSLTNSGNTIYF. The J gene is TRBJ1-3, the V gene TRBV7-9; D not resolved. The CDR3 length is 15 residues. Germline values: CDR1 SEHNR, CDR2 FQNEAQ (reference sequence). Trimming left V 4 bases short and J 4 bases short, with 14 bases between.

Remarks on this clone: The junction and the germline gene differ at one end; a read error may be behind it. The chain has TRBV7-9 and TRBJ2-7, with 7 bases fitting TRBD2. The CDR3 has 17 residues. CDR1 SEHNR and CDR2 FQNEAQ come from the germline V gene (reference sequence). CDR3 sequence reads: CSSSLYSWEGSSYEQYF. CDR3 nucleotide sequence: TGTTCCAGCAGCTTATACTCCTGGGAGGGGAGCTCCTACGAGCAGTACTTC.

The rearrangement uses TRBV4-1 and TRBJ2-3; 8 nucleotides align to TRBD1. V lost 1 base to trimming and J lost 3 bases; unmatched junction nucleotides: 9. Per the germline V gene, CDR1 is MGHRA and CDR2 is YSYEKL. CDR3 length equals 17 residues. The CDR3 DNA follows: TGCGCCAGCAGCCAAGCAGGACAGGGTGATTGGACAGATACGCAGTATTTT. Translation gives CASSQAGQGDWTDTQYF.

The CDR3 bases are TGTGCCAGCTCACCCGGGGACAGGGGGCGCAACGAGCAGTACTTC. As protein: CASSPGDRGRNEQYF. The genes are TRBV18 and TRBJ2-7; 12 bases align to TRBD1. Germline V lookup: CDR1 KGHSH, CDR2 LQKENI. The CDR3 contains 15 residues. The ends lost 3 bases at V and 5 bases at J; junction bases unmatched: 5. The whole variable domain, filled in from reference TRBV18 and TRBJ2-7, reads NAGVMQNPRHLVRRRGQEARLRCSPMKGHSHVYWYRQLPEEGLKFMVYLQKENIIDESGMPKERFSAEFPKEGPSILRIQQVVRGDSAAYFCASSPGDRGRNEQYFGPGTRLTVT.